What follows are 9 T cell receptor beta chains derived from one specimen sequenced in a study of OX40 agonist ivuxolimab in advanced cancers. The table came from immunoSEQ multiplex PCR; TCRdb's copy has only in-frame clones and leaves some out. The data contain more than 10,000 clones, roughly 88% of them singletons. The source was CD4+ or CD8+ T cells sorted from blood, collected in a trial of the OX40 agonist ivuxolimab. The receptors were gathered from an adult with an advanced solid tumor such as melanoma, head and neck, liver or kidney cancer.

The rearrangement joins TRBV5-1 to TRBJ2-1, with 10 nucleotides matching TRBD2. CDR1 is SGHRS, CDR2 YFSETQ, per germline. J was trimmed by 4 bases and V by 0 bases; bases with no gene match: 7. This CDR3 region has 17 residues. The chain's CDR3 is CASSLGPPSGGYNEQFF. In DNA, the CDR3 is TGCGCCAGCAGCTTGGGCCCTCCTAGCGGGGGTTACAATGAGCAGTTCTTC.

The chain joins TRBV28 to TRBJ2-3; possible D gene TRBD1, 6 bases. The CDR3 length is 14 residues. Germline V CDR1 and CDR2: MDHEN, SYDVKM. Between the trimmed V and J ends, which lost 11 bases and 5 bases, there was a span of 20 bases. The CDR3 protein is CAGSQGFWGDTQYF. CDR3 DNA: TGTGCCGGATCGCAGGGGTTTTGGGGAGATACGCAGTATTTT.

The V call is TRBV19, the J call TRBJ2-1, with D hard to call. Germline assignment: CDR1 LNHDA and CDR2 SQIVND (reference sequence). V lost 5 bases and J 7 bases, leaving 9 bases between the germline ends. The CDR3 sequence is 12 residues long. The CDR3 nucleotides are TGTGCCAGTAGTGTAACCAAGAATGAGCAGTTCTTC. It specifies CASSVTKNEQFF.

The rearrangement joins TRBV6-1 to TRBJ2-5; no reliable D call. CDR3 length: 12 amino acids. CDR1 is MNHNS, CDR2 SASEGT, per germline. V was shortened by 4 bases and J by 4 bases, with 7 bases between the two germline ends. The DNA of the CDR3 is TGTGCCAGCAGTGCAGCACGAGAGACCCAGTACTTC. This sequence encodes CASSAARETQYF.

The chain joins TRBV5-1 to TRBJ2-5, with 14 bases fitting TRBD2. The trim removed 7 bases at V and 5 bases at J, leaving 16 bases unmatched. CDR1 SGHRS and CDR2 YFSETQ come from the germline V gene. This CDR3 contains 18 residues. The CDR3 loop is CASGTLETSGRASETQYF. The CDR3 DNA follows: TGCGCCAGCGGAACCCTGGAGACTAGCGGGAGGGCCAGTGAGACCCAGTACTTC.

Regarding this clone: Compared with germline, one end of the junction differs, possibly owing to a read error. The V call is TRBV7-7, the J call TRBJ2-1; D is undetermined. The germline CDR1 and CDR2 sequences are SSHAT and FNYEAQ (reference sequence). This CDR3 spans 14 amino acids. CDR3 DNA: TGTGCTAGCAGCCCCCCGCGCCGACCTAATGAGCAGTTCTTC. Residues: CASSPPRRPNEQFF.

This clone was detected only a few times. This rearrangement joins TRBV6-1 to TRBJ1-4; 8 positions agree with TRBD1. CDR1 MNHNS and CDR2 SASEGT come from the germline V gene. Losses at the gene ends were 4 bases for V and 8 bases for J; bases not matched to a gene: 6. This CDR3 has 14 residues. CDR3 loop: CASSVGTGSEKLFF. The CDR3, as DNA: TGTGCCAGCAGTGTCGGGACAGGTAGCGAAAAACTGTTTTTT.

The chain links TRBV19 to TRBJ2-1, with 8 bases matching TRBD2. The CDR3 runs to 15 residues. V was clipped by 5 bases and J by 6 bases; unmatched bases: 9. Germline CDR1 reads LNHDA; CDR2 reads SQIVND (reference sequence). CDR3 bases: TGTGCCAGTAGTCCAGTAGCGGGACCCTTCAATGAGCAGTTCTTC. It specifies CASSPVAGPFNEQFF.

The CDR3 sequence: CASSPGGNTEAFF. CDR3 DNA sequence: TGCGCCAGCAGCCCGGGAGGGAACACTGAAGCTTTCTTT. The chain links TRBV10-1 to TRBJ1-1; D is unresolved. CDR1 and CDR2 (germline): WNHNN, SYGVQD (reference sequence). The CDR3 has 13 amino acids. V was trimmed by 6 bases and J by 1 base, leaving 9 bases between them.